This T cell receptor (beta chain) was recorded in a study of T cell responses to AZD1222 COVID-19 vaccine. Findings and caveats of the study: Variant regions that are unmutated are reportedly the target of nearly half of spike-specific TCRs. The donors showed a predominance of white British ancestry and of females, with possible underestimation of clonal diversity. Spike as a whole was targeted by vaccine-associated CD4 TCRs, dominant at 160-218 and 743-854.

Assay used: immunoSEQ multiplex PCR; TCRdb lists only in-frame clones, some missing. The data hold fewer than 50,000 clones, with around 80% observed a single time. As for this clone: Its antigen remains unidentified.

The ends were cut back, 6 bases at V and 0 bases at J, with 13 bases in the middle. Germline V CDR1 and CDR2: MNHEY, SVGAGI. This CDR3 is 15 amino acids long. The genes are TRBV6-5 and TRBJ2-3; TRBD2 is a possible D gene (5 bases). The sample here was peripheral blood, taken on day 0 of AZD1222 vaccination. This TCR was recovered from an adult in good health. CDR3 residues: CASRPLRGSTDTQYF. CDR3 DNA sequence: TGTGCCAGCAGGCCGTTAAGAGGGAGCACAGATACGCAGTATTTT.